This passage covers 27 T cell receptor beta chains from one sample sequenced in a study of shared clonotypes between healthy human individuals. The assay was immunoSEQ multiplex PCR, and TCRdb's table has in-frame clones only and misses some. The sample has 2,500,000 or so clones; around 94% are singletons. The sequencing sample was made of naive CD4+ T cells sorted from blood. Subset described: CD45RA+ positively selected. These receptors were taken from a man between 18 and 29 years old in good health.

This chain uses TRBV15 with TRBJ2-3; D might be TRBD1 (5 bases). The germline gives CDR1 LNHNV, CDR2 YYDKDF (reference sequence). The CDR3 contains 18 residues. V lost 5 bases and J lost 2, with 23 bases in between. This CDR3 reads CATSLQVSGQRPTDTQYF. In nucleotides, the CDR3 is TGTGCCACCAGCCTTCAAGTGTCAGGGCAACGGCCCACAGATACGCAGTATTTT.

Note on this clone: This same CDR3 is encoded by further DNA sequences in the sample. The CDR3, as DNA: TGCGCCAGCAGCCCACAGGGGGGGAGCAATCAGCCCCAGCATTTT. Protein: CASSPQGGSNQPQHF. The V call is TRBV5-1, the J call TRBJ1-5; 8 bases are a match to TRBD1. V dropped 4 bases and J dropped 1; count of bases not matched to a gene: 4. Per germline, CDR1 SGHRS and CDR2 YFSETQ. This CDR3 spans 15 amino acids.

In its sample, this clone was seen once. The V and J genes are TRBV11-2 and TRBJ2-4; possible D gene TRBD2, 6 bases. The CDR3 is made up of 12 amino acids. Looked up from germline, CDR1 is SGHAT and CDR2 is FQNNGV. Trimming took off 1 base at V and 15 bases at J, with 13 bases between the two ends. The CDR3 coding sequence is TGTGCCAGCAGCTTAGGGGTCGGGAGCCGGTACTTC. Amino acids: CASSLGVGSRYF. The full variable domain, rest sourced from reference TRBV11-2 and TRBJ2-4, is EAGVAQSPRYKIIEKRQSVAFWCNPISGHATLYWYQQILGQGPKLLIQFQNNGVVDDSQLPKDRFSAERLKGVDSTLKIQPAKLEDSAVYLCASSLGVGSRYFGAGTRLSVL.

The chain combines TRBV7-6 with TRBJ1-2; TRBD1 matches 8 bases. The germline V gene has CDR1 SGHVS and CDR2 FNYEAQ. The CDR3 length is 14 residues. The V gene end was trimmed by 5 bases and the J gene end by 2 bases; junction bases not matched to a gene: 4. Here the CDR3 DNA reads TGTGCCAGCAGCGCTCGGACAGGGAACTATGGCTACACCTTC. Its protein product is CASSARTGNYGYTF.

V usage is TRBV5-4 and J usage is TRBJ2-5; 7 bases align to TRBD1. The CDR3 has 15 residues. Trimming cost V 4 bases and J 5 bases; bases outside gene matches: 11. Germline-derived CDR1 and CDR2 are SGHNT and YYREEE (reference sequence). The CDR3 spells CASSPRQGRGETQYF. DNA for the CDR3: TGTGCCAGCAGCCCCAGACAGGGAAGGGGGGAGACCCAGTACTTC.

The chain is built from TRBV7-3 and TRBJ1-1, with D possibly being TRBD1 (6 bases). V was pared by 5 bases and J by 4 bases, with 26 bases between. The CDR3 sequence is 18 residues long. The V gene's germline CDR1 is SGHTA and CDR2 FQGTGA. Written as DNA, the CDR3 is TGTGCCAGCAGCCTTCGAACCCGGGGGGCCCGTCGGAGCACTGAAGCTTTCTTT. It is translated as CASSLRTRGARRSTEAFF.

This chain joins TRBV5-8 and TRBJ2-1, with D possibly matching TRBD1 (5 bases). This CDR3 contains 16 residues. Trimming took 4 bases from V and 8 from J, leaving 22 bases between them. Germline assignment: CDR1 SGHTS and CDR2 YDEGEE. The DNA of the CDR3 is TGTGCCAGCAGCACACAACCTCAGGGATATGGGGATGAGCAGTTCTTC. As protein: CASSTQPQGYGDEQFF.

The CDR3 DNA follows: TGTGCCAGCTCACGGGGAGGGCCGAACACCGGGGAGCTGTTTTTT. Translating it yields CASSRGGPNTGELFF. The chain uses TRBV18 and TRBJ2-2; 7 bases are shared with TRBD2. Per germline, CDR1 KGHSH and CDR2 LQKENI. This CDR3 spans 15 amino acids. V shed 4 bases and J 0 bases; nucleotides not matched to a gene: 2.

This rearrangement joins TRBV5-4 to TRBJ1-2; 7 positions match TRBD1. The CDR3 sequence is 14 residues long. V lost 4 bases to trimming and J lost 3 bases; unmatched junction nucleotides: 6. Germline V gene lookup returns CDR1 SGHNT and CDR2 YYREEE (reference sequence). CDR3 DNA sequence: TGTGCCAGCAGCATCCAGGGGGTTGACTATGGCTACACCTTC. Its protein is CASSIQGVDYGYTF.

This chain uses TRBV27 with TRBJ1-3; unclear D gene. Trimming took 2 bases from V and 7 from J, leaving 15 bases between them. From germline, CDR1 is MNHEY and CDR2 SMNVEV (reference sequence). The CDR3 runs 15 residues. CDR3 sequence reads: CASSLDPLGGNTIYF. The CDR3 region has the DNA TGTGCCAGCAGTTTAGACCCTCTAGGAGGGAACACCATATATTTT.

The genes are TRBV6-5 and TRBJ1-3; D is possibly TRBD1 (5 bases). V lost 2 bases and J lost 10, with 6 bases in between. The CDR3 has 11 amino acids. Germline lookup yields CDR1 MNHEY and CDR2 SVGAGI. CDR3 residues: CASSYGGTIYF. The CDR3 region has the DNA TGTGCCAGCAGTTACGGGGGGACCATATATTTT.

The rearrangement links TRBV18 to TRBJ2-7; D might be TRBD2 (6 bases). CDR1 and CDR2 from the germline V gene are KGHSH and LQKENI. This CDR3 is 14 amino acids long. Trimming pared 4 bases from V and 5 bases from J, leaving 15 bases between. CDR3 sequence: CASSQGGKFDEQYF. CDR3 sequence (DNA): TGTGCCAGCTCACAGGGCGGGAAATTCGACGAGCAGTACTTC.

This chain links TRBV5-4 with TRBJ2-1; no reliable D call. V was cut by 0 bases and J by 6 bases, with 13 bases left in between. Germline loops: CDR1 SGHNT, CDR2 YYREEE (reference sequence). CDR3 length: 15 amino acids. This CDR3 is CASSLGFGLPNEQFF. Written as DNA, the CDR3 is TGTGCCAGCAGCTTGGGTTTTGGGCTACCCAATGAGCAGTTCTTC.

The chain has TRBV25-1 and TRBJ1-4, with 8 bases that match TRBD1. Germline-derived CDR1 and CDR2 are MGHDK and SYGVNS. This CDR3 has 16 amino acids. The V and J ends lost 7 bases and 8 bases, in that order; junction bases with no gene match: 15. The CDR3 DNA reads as TGTGCCAGCAACAACGGACAGGGCCTGGGGGGGGAAAAACTGTTTTTT. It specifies CASNNGQGLGGEKLFF.

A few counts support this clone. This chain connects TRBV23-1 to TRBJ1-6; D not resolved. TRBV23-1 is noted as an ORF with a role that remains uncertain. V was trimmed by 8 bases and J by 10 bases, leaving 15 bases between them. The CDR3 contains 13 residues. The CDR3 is CASHEEHMSPLHF. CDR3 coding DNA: TGCGCCAGCCATGAGGAGCATATGTCACCCCTCCACTTT.

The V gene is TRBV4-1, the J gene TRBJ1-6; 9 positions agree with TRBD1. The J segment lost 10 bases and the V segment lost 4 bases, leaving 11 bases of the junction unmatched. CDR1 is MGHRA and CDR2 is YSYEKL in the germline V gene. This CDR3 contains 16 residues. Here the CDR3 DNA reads TGCGCCAGCAGCCCACCGGGACAGGGTTTACGATCACCCCTCCACTTT. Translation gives CASSPPGQGLRSPLHF.

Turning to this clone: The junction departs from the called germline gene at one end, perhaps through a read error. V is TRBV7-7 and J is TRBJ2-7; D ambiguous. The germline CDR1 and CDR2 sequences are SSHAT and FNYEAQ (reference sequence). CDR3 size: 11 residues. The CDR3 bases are TGTGCTAGCAGCTTAGTATACGAGCAGTACTTC. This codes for CASSLVYEQYF.

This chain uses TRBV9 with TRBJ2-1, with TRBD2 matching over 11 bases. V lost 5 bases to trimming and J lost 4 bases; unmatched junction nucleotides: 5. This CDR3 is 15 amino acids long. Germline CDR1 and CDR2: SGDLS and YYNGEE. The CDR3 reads CASSELAGEYNEQFF. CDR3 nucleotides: TGTGCCAGCAGTGAACTAGCGGGGGAGTACAATGAGCAGTTCTTC.

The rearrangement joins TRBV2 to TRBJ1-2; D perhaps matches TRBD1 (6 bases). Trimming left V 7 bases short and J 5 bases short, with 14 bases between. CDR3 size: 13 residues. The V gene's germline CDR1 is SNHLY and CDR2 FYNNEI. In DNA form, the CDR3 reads TGTGCCAGCACACAGGGAATAGGGTATGGCTACACCTTC. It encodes CASTQGIGYGYTF.

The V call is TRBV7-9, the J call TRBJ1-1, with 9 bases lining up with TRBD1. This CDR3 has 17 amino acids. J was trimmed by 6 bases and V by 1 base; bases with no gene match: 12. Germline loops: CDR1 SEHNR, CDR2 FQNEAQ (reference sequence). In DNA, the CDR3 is TGTGCCAGCAGCTTAGGTCCCGGGACAGGGAAGAGGGCTGAAGCTTTCTTT. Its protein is CASSLGPGTGKRAEAFF.

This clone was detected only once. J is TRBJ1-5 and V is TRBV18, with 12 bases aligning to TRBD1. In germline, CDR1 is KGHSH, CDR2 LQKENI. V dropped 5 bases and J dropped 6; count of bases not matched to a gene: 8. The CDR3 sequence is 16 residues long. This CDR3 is CASSATGTGGTQPQHF. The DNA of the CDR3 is TGTGCCAGCTCAGCGACCGGGACAGGGGGCACTCAGCCCCAGCATTTT.

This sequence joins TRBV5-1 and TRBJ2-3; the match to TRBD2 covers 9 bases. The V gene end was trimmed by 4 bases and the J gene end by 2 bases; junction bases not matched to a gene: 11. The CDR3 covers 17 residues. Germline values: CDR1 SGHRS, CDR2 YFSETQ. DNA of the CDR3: TGCGCCAGCAGCAGAGCCGGGACTAGCCAATCCACAGATACGCAGTATTTT. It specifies CASSRAGTSQSTDTQYF.

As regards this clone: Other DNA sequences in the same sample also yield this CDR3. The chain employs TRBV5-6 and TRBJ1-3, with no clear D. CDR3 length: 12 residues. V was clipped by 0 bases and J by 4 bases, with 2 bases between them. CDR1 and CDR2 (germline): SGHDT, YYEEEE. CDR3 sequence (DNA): TGTGCCAGCAGCTTGGCCGGAAACACCATATATTTT. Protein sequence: CASSLAGNTIYF.

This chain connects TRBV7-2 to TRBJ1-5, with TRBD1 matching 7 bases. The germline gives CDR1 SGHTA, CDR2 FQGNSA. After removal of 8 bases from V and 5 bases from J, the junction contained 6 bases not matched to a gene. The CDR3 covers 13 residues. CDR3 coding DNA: TGTGCCAGCCAGGAGGGGGCTTATCAGCCCCAGCATTTT. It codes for CASQEGAYQPQHF.

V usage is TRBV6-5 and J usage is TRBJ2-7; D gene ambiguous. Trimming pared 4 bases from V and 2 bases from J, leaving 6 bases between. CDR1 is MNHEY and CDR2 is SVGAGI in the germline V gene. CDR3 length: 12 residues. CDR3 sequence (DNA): TGTGCCAGCAGTTCACCGACCTACGAGCAGTACTTC. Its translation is CASSSPTYEQYF.

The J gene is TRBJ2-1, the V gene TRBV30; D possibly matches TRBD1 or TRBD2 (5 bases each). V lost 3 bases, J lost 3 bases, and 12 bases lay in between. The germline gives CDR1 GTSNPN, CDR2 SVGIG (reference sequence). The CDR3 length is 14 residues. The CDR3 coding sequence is TGTGCCTGGAGGGGGACGGGGTTCTACAATGAGCAGTTCTTC. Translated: CAWRGTGFYNEQFF.

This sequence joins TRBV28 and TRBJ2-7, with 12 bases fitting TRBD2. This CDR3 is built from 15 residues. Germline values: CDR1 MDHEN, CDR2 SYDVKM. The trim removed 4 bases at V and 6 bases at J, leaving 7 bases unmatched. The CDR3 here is CASSYRLAGVGEQYF. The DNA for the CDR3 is TGTGCCAGCAGTTACAGACTAGCGGGAGTAGGCGAGCAGTACTTC.